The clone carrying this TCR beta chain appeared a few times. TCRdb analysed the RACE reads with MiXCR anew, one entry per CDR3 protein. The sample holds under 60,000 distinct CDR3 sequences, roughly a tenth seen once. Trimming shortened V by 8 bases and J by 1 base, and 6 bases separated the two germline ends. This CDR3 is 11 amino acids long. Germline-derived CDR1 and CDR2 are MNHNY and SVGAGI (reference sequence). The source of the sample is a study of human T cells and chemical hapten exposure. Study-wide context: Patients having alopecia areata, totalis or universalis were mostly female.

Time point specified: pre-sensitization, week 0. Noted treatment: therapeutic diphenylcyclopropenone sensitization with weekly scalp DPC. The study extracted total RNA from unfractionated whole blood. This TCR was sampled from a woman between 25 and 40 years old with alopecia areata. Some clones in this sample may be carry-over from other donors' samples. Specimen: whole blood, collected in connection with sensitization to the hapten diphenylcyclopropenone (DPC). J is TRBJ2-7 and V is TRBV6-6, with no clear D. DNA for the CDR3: TGTGCCAGCTCAGCGTCCTACGAGCAGTACTTC. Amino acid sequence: CASSASYEQYF.